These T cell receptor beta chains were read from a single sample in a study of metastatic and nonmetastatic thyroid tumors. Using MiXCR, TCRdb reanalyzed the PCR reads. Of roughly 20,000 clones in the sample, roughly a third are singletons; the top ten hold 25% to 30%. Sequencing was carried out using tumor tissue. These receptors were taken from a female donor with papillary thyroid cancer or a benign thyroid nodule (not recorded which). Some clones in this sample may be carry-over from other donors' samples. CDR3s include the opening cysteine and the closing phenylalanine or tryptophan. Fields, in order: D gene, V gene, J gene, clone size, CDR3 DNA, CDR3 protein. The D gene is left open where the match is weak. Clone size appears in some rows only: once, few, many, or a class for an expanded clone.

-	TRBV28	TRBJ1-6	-	TGTGCCAGCACCCAGGGGTTTGGTAATTCACCCCTCCACTTT	CASTQGFGNSPLHF
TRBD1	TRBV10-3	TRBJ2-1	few	TGTGCCATCTCCAGGGGGCGGGATGAGCAGTTCTTC	CAISRGRDEQFF
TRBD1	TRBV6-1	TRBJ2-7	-	TGTGCCAGCACCGCGGACAGGGACGTGGGAATAGTCTACGAGCAGTACTTC	CASTADRDVGIVYEQYF
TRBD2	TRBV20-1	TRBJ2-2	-	TGCAGTGCTAGAGATCGTAGGGCGGGAGACACCGGGGAGCTGTTTTTT	CSARDRRAGDTGELFF
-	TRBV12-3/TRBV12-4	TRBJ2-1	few	TGTGCCAGCAGTATATTACACGGACGACACAATGAGCAGTTCTTC	CASSILHGRHNEQFF
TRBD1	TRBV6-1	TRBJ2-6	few	TGTGCCAGCAGGACAGGGGGTTCTGGGGCCAACGTCCTGACTTTC	CASRTGGSGANVLTF
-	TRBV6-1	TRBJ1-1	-	TGTGCCAGCAGTCGGGGGACTGAAGCTTTCTTT	CASSRGTEAFF
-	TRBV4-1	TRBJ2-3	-	TGCGCCAGCAGCCAGTTGGGGGTCGCTCCTGGGACGCAGTATTTT	CASSQLGVAPGTQYF
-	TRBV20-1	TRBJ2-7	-	TGCAGTGCTAGAGGAAGTAGTTCCTCCTACGAGCAGTACTTC	CSARGSSSSYEQYF
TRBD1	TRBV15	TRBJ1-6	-	TGTGCCACCAGCAGAGATAGAATACAGGGGGGATCACCCCTCCACTTT	CATSRDRIQGGSPLHF
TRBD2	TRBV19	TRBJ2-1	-	TGTGCCCCCGCGGGAAGGCGGGGGTACAATGAGCAGTTCTTC	CAPAGRRGYNEQFF
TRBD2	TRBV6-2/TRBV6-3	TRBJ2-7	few	TGTGCCAGCAGTTTACTAGGGGGGTCGGCTAGCGGGGGCTACGAGCAGTACTTC	CASSLLGGSASGGYEQYF
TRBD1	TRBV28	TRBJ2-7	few	TGTGCCAGCAGTTCGAGACTCAGGGGACAGGGATTATACGAGCAGTACTTC	CASSSRLRGQGLYEQYF